The 21 T cell receptor beta chains listed next were all sequenced from one sample in a study of T cells after yellow fever vaccination. TCRdb fed the 5' RACE reads into MiXCR, producing one record per CDR3 protein. The repertoire holds roughly 240,000 distinct CDR3 sequences, with around 6.7% as singletons. Here the sequenced sample was CD4+ T cells sorted from PBMCs, taken on the day of the yellow fever booster vaccination. The receptors were sampled from a young man who received the YFV17D yellow fever vaccine.

J is TRBJ2-2 and V is TRBV2; 9 bases agree with TRBD1. V gave up 10 bases and J gave up 5 bases; unmatched junction bases: 5. Germline CDR1 and CDR2: SNHLY and FYNNEI. This CDR3 region has 13 residues. DNA of the CDR3: TGTGCCACACAGGGGGCAGGGACCGGGGAGCTGTTTTTT. It encodes CATQGAGTGELFF.

This clonotype was seen a handful of times. The rearrangement links TRBV5-1 to TRBJ2-3; D perhaps matches TRBD2 (5 bases). V lost 0 bases to trimming and J lost 2 bases, with 13 bases between them. This CDR3 contains 16 residues. Looked up from germline, CDR1 is SGHRS and CDR2 is YFSETQ. In nucleotides, the CDR3 is TGCGCCAGCAGCTTGGGAGGGTTCGCTTCCACAGATACGCAGTATTTT. It encodes CASSLGGFASTDTQYF.

This clonotype was counted a few times. The rearrangement joins TRBV9 to TRBJ2-1; D remains ambiguous. Germline V gene sequence: CDR1 SGDLS, CDR2 YYNGEE. The CDR3 is 11 amino acids. Between the trimmed V and J ends, which lost 2 bases and 9 bases, there was a span of 6 bases. CDR3 protein: CASSVESEQFF. The CDR3 DNA reads TGTGCCAGCAGCGTCGAGAGTGAGCAGTTCTTC.

This chain links TRBV6-5 with TRBJ1-5; no definite D call. Deletions cut 7 bases from V and 4 bases from J, with 8 bases between. Germline V gene data show CDR1 as MNHEY and CDR2 as SVGAGI. This CDR3 is 12 amino acids long. CDR3 region: CASTTANQPQHF. CDR3 sequence (DNA): TGTGCCAGCACTACGGCGAATCAGCCCCAGCATTTT.

There are many counts of this clonotype. The gene calls are TRBV3-1 and TRBJ2-5, with 13 bases identical to TRBD2. This CDR3 has 16 residues. Germline V CDR1 and CDR2: LGHDT, YNNKEL (reference sequence). V lost 1 base, J lost 7 bases, and 6 bases stayed unmatched. CDR3 coding DNA: TGTGCCAGCAGCCAAGGAGTACTAGCGGGAGGGGGGACCCAGTACTTC. It codes for CASSQGVLAGGGTQYF.

This clonotype was recorded a few times. The chain employs TRBV2 and TRBJ2-7; no definite D call. This CDR3 comprises 11 residues. CDR1 is SNHLY, CDR2 FYNNEI, per germline. With 2 bases removed from V and 6 bases from J, the gap between germline ends came to 5 bases. The CDR3 coding sequence is TGTGCCAGCAGTGAAAAGGTCGAGCAGTACTTC. It codes for CASSEKVEQYF.

This clonotype was observed a few times. The chain carries TRBV7-6 and TRBJ2-5; D is ambiguous. The CDR3 contains 14 residues. From germline, CDR1 is SGHVS and CDR2 FNYEAQ. Trimming stripped 6 bases from V and 4 bases from J, with 15 bases between. CDR3 bases: TGTGCCAGCAGTAACCGGCCCCGAGGAGAGACCCAGTACTTC. This sequence encodes CASSNRPRGETQYF.

This clonotype was seen many times. V and J are TRBV7-2 and TRBJ2-5, with D possibly matching TRBD2 (5 bases). This CDR3 contains 13 residues. V lost 2 bases and J 5 bases, leaving 9 bases between the germline ends. Germline loops: CDR1 SGHTA, CDR2 FQGNSA. CDR3 region: CASSLIPGETQYF. The DNA of the CDR3 is TGTGCCAGCAGCTTAATTCCGGGGGAGACCCAGTACTTC.

This clonotype occurred many times. This chain connects TRBV5-1 to TRBJ2-3, with D possibly matching TRBD2 (6 bases). Germline CDR1 reads SGHRS; CDR2 reads YFSETQ. The CDR3 totals 14 residues. V lost 6 bases, J lost 4 bases, and 15 bases lay in between. CDR3: CASKAGNVADTQYF. The CDR3 DNA sequence: TGCGCCAGCAAGGCGGGAAATGTCGCAGATACGCAGTATTTT. The full variable domain, rest sourced from reference TRBV5-1 and TRBJ2-3, is KAGVTQTPRYLIKTRGQQVTLSCSPISGHRSVSWYQQTPGQGLQFLFEYFSETQRNKGNFPGRFSGRQFSNSRSEMNVSTLELGDSALYLCASKAGNVADTQYFGPGTRLTVL.

This clonotype was detected many times. The chain carries TRBV3-1 and TRBJ2-4; D is unclear. The CDR3 runs to 14 residues. The germline V and J ends were trimmed by 1 base and 4 bases, with 8 bases remaining between them. Looked up from germline, CDR1 is LGHDT and CDR2 is YNNKEL (reference sequence). The CDR3 reads CASSQGGQKNIQYF. The CDR3 DNA is TGTGCCAGCAGCCAAGGTGGCCAGAAAAACATTCAGTACTTC.

This clonotype was recorded a few times. The gene calls are TRBV4-3 and TRBJ2-3, with D perhaps TRBD1 (5 bases). The CDR3 is 17 residues long. V lost 0 bases and J 0 bases, leaving 13 bases between the germline ends. Germline V lookup: CDR1 LGHNA, CDR2 YSLEER. The CDR3: CASSQEPRQLSTDTQYF. The CDR3 DNA reads as TGCGCCAGCAGCCAAGAACCCCGACAGCTTAGCACAGATACGCAGTATTTT.

This chain connects TRBV5-4 to TRBJ1-2, with D maybe TRBD1 (5 bases). Deletions cut 7 bases from V and 3 bases from J, with 13 bases between. CDR1 SGHNT and CDR2 YYREEE come from the germline V gene (reference sequence). This CDR3 spans 13 amino acids. The CDR3 sequence is CASGPGGDYGYTF. The CDR3, as DNA: TGTGCCAGCGGCCCCGGGGGGGACTATGGCTACACCTTC.

The rearrangement links TRBV20-1 to TRBJ1-2; unclear D gene. The ends were cut back, 6 bases at V and 6 bases at J, with 14 bases in the middle. This CDR3 is 12 amino acids long. CDR1 is DFQATT, CDR2 SNEGSKA, per germline (reference sequence). The CDR3 DNA reads as TGCAGTGCACGATCCGAACAAGATGGCTACACCTTC. Amino acids: CSARSEQDGYTF.

The chain recombines TRBV4-3 with TRBJ2-1; 8 bases align to TRBD2. In germline, CDR1 is LGHNA, CDR2 YSLEER. The CDR3 is 14 residues long. Trimming removed 3 bases from V and 10 bases from J; junction bases left unmatched: 8. As DNA, the CDR3 is TGCGCCAGCAGCCAGCAAAGCGGGGGACACGAGCAGTTCTTC. Its translation is CASSQQSGGHEQFF.

This clonotype was seen more than once but under ten times. This sequence joins TRBV5-1 and TRBJ1-5; D is possibly TRBD1 (6 bases). The V gene lost 1 base and the J gene lost 3 bases, with 11 bases spanning the gap. Germline V gives CDR1 SGHRS, CDR2 YFSETQ. The CDR3 extends over 15 amino acids. The DNA for the CDR3 is TGCGCCAGCAGCTTGTCGACAGGCTACAATCAGCCCCAGCATTTT. Its protein product is CASSLSTGYNQPQHF.

This clonotype turned up a few times. V usage is TRBV12-3 or TRBV12-4 and J usage is TRBJ1-2; D is unresolved. The CDR3 length is 14 residues. Deletions cut 5 bases from V and 1 base from J, with 11 bases between. CDR3 sequence (DNA): TGTGCCAGCAGTGCGAGACGGAATAACTATGGCTACACCTTC. This encodes CASSARRNNYGYTF.

This clonotype showed up just a few times. J is TRBJ2-3 and V is TRBV29-1, with a tentative D call TRBD2 (6 bases). This CDR3 contains 16 residues. Germline CDR1 reads SQVTM; CDR2 reads ANQGSEA. Here the CDR3 reads CGGGRRVAASTDTQYF. The CDR3 DNA sequence: TGCGGTGGGGGGAGGAGGGTAGCAGCTAGCACAGATACGCAGTATTTT.

This clonotype was recorded many times. The CDR3 DNA is TGTGCCAGCAGTTTATTCCTTAGGGAGCAGTACTTC. Amino acid sequence: CASSLFLREQYF. J is TRBJ2-7 and V is TRBV28; D is undetermined. The V and J ends lost 1 base and 7 bases respectively, with 8 bases between them. This CDR3 is 12 amino acids long. In germline, CDR1 is MDHEN, CDR2 SYDVKM.

This clonotype occurred many times. The V call is TRBV5-1, the J call TRBJ2-4; the match to TRBD1 covers 9 bases. The CDR3 has 16 amino acids. Losses at the gene ends were 4 bases for V and 7 bases for J; bases not matched to a gene: 12. Germline CDR1 and CDR2: SGHRS and YFSETQ. The CDR3 region is CASSHGTGTGRNIQYF. CDR3 coding DNA: TGCGCCAGCAGCCACGGGACAGGGACGGGGAGGAACATTCAGTACTTC.

J is TRBJ2-7 and V is TRBV19; D possibly uses TRBD1 or TRBD2 (5 bases each). With 4 bases removed from V and 7 bases from J, the gap between germline ends came to 17 bases. This CDR3 is 14 amino acids long. In germline, CDR1 is LNHDA, CDR2 SQIVND (reference sequence). Here the CDR3 DNA reads TGTGCCAGTAGTACCGCCGGGACCTCGGCTGAGCAGTACTTC. Translated, it gives CASSTAGTSAEQYF.

As regards this clonotype: A much larger clone is a single base away; this may be a read error. The chain recombines TRBV7-2 with TRBJ2-1; D call uncertain. Germline CDR1 is SGHTA and CDR2 is FQGNSA. The V gene lost 5 bases and the J gene lost 6 bases, with 14 bases spanning the gap. This CDR3 is 14 amino acids long. The CDR3 DNA is TGTGCCAGCAGCCATCGCGGAACGTCCAATGAGCAGTTCTTC. It is translated as CASSHRGTSNEQFF.